This T cell receptor beta chain emerged from a study of OX40 agonist ivuxolimab in advanced cancers. In the study overall: Patients were infused with ivuxolimab every 2 weeks at 0.01 to 10 mg/kg. Recorded diagnoses for dose-escalation patients were hepatocellular carcinoma, melanoma, renal cell or head and neck cancer.

Study results and limitations: Specificity for antigen went undetermined in the expanded peripheral T cells.

The germline CDR1 and CDR2 sequences are SGHDT and YYEEEE. The ends were cut back, 2 bases at V and 7 bases at J, with 15 bases in the middle. CDR3 length: 15 amino acids. Using immunoSEQ multiplex PCR, the repertoire was profiled, and TCRdb retains in-frame clones only, with some absent. This table has 74,000 or so clones, around 93% appearing once. This clone was detected once. Antigen: not known. V and J are TRBV5-6 and TRBJ1-4; the D gene is possibly TRBD1 (5 bases). The receptor comes from an adult with an advanced solid tumor such as melanoma, head and neck, liver or kidney cancer. This material consisted of CD4+ or CD8+ T cells sorted from blood, taken in a trial of the OX40 agonist ivuxolimab. CDR3 sequence: CASSFGVGGSEKLFF. The CDR3 region has the DNA TGTGCCAGCAGCTTTGGGGTCGGGGGGAGTGAAAAACTGTTTTTT.